This is a list of T cell receptor beta chains from one sample in a study of shared clonotypes between healthy human individuals. Sequencing was performed with immunoSEQ multiplex PCR; in TCRdb, only in-frame clones are kept and a portion is missing. The table lists under 1,100,000 clones, approximately 70% of them singletons, with roughly 1.5% in the top ten. The sequenced material came from memory CD4+ T cells sorted from blood. The source is a man between 18 and 35 years old in good health. The CDR3 runs from the conserved cysteine through the conserved F or W. D genes are given only for firm matches. The size of a clone is reported for some rows only, either as once, few or many, or as a class for expanded clones.

TRBJ2-1 | - | - | TRBV15 | TGTGCCACCAACTCTAGGGGCGGGACCCGGAGGTACAATGAGCAGTTCTTC | CATNSRGGTRRYNEQFF
TRBJ1-5 | TRBD1 | few | TRBV27 | TGTGCCAGCAGCCCGGGACAGGGGAATCAGCCCCAGCATTTT | CASSPGQGNQPQHF
TRBJ2-1 | - | - | TRBV5-4 | TGTGCCAGCAGGTTGGACTCGAACGAGCAGTTCTTC | CASRLDSNEQFF
TRBJ2-3 | - | - | TRBV30 | TGTGCCTGGACCAGACAGGGACTGGCAGATACGCAGTATTTT | CAWTRQGLADTQYF
TRBJ2-1 | - | - | TRBV5-4 | TGTGCCAGCAGCGGGAGCTCCTACAATGAGCAGTTCTTC | CASSGSSYNEQFF
TRBJ2-5 | TRBD2 | - | TRBV2 | TGTGCCAGCCGAACTAGCGGGGGAGAGACCCAGTACTTC | CASRTSGGETQYF
TRBJ1-5 | - | - | TRBV27 | TGTGCCAGCAGCCTCACCCCCCCGGACAGCCCCAATCAGCCCCAGCATTTT | CASSLTPPDSPNQPQHF
TRBJ2-7 | - | - | TRBV6-6 | TGTGCCAGCAGTTACTCGGAGCGGGCGATGGGGGAGCAGTACTTC | CASSYSERAMGEQYF
TRBJ2-7 | - | few | TRBV7-2 | TGTGCCAGCAGAGCTGTCGGGACCGACTACGAGCAGTACTTC | CASRAVGTDYEQYF
TRBJ2-3 | TRBD2 | - | TRBV2 | TGTGCCAGCAGTGAATCGGGTCGGGGGGGCCGTCTCACAGATACGCAGTATTTT | CASSESGRGGRLTDTQYF
TRBJ2-1 | TRBD2 | - | TRBV18 | TGTGCCAGCTCACAGACTAGCTTGCATGAGCAGTTCTTC | CASSQTSLHEQFF
TRBJ2-6 | - | - | TRBV2 | TGTGCCAGCAAAGAGCGGCAGGGAGTGTCTGGGGCCAACGTCCTGACTTTC | CASKERQGVSGANVLTF
TRBJ1-4 | - | - | TRBV18 | TGTGCCAGCCAGAAGGGCCCGAATGAAAAACTGTTTTTT | CASQKGPNEKLFF
TRBJ1-5 | - | few | TRBV30 | TGTGCCTGGAGTGGAATGGGGGACAATCAGCCCCAGCATTTT | CAWSGMGDNQPQHF
TRBJ1-4 | - | - | TRBV6-5 | TGTGCCAGCAGCCGCGCTCTACAGGAAAAACTGTTTTTT | CASSRALQEKLFF
TRBJ2-1 | - | - | TRBV7-9 | TGTGCCAGCAGCTTATATGTGGGAGGAGTTACTGAGCAGTTCTTC | CASSLYVGGVTEQFF
TRBJ1-3 | - | once | TRBV7-8 | TGTGCCAGCAGCTCGATATCTTGGGGCCCCGGGGGAAGCACTGGAAACACCATATATTTT | CASSSISWGPGGSTGNTIYF
TRBJ2-1 | TRBD2 | - | TRBV9 | TGTGCCAGCAGCGTAGCGGGAGGGACCTTTAATGAGCAGTTCTTC | CASSVAGGTFNEQFF
TRBJ2-1 | - | - | TRBV7-2 | TGTGCCAGCAGCTTGTTGGGGCCCTACAATGAGCAGTTCTTC | CASSLLGPYNEQFF
TRBJ2-7 | - | - | TRBV7-9 | TGTGCCAGCAGCTTATCAGGGAATAAGTACGAGCAGTACTTC | CASSLSGNKYEQYF
TRBJ1-2 | TRBD1 | - | TRBV4-1 | TGCGCCAGCAGCCATGATCCGGGACAGGTATCTGGTGGCTACACCTTC | CASSHDPGQVSGGYTF
TRBJ2-5 | - | once | TRBV2 | TGTGCCAGCAGCGAGGGGCTAGGAGAGACCCAGTACTTC | CASSEGLGETQYF
TRBJ2-5 | - | - | TRBV7-2 | TGTGCCAGCAGCCGTGAGGGAACAGGGAGCGGGGAGACCCAGTACTTC | CASSREGTGSGETQYF
TRBJ2-7 | - | few | TRBV2 | TGTGCCAGCAGGCCAGGGACTTCCTACGAGCAGTACTTC | CASRPGTSYEQYF
TRBJ1-2 | - | - | TRBV5-4 | TGTGCCAGCAGCTTGGCTCTTGAGGCTGGCTACACCTTC | CASSLALEAGYTF
TRBJ2-3 | TRBD1 | - | TRBV27 | TGTGCCAGCAGTTCATCTCTGGGACAGGGTATTTGGACAGATACGCAGTATTTT | CASSSSLGQGIWTDTQYF
TRBJ2-3 | - | - | TRBV6-5 | TGTGCCAGCAGTTACTCGGGGATTCCGACAGATACGCAGTATTTT | CASSYSGIPTDTQYF
TRBJ2-5 | - | - | TRBV29-1 | TGCAGCGTTCGTCCCGGGTTCCAAGAGACCCAGTACTTC | CSVRPGFQETQYF
TRBJ2-5 | - | - | TRBV29-1 | TGCAGCGCCACGCCAGCTCAGGGAGAGACCCAGTACTTC | CSATPAQGETQYF
TRBJ2-2 | - | - | TRBV25-1 | TGTGCCAGCAGTGATAGGGGAACCGGGGAGCTGTTTTTT | CASSDRGTGELFF
TRBJ1-2 | - | - | TRBV4-1 | TGCGCCAGCAGCCCTGGGACTTTACGAGACGGCTACACCTTC | CASSPGTLRDGYTF
TRBJ1-1 | - | - | TRBV19 | TGTGCCAGTAGTACACGTGGGGCGGGCCAGCGTATGAACACTGAAGCTTTCTTT | CASSTRGAGQRMNTEAFF
TRBJ2-3 | - | - | TRBV25-1 | TGTGCCAGCAGTATTCTTAGCACAGATACGCAGTATTTT | CASSILSTDTQYF
TRBJ2-3 | TRBD2 | - | TRBV29-1 | TGCAGCGTCGCTCCGAGGACTAGCGGGAGTGGAGATACGCAGTATTTT | CSVAPRTSGSGDTQYF
TRBJ2-7 | - | - | TRBV28 | TGTGCCAGCAGGAACCCGGGACAAGCCTACGAGCAGTACTTC | CASRNPGQAYEQYF
TRBJ1-3 | - | - | TRBV28 | TGTGCCAGCAGTTTATTAGGAAACACCATATATTTT | CASSLLGNTIYF
TRBJ2-5 | TRBD1 | - | TRBV2 | TGTGCCAGCGACAAAGGGACAGGAGTGGAGACCCAGTACTTC | CASDKGTGVETQYF
TRBJ2-7 | - | once | TRBV5-1 | TGCGCCAGCAGCTCGTCCCGGGACATCTACGAGCAGTACTTC | CASSSSRDIYEQYF
TRBJ2-3 | TRBD2 | - | TRBV11-2 | TGTGCCAGCAGCCCAGGGACTAGCGGCACAGATACGCAGTATTTT | CASSPGTSGTDTQYF
TRBJ2-7 | TRBD1 | - | TRBV4-1 | TGCGCCAGCAGCCAGTACAGGGGCATCTGGGGTGAGCAGTACTTC | CASSQYRGIWGEQYF
TRBJ1-1 | - | once | TRBV19 | TGTGCCAGTAGTATCCCACTCGGGGATAGGTTCGGTGAAGCTTTCTTT | CASSIPLGDRFGEAFF
TRBJ1-5 | TRBD1 | many | TRBV27 | TGTGCCAGCACCCGGACAGGGCGCGGCAATCAGCCCCAGCATTTT | CASTRTGRGNQPQHF
TRBJ1-6 | - | - | TRBV18 | TGTGCCAGCTCACCACTGACAAGCGGCTTGGGGTCACCCCTCCACTTT | CASSPLTSGLGSPLHF
TRBJ2-3 | - | few | TRBV6-6 | TGTGCCAGCAGTACGGGGGGCGCGGGAGGCACAGATACGCAGTATTTT | CASSTGGAGGTDTQYF
TRBJ2-7 | - | - | TRBV5-1 | TGCGCCAGCAGCTTAGGTCTGGTCTCCTACGAGCAGTACTTC | CASSLGLVSYEQYF
TRBJ2-4 | - | - | TRBV28 | TGTGCCAGCAGCCCGTCGGAGCGGAACATTCAGTACTTC | CASSPSERNIQYF
TRBJ2-7 | - | few | TRBV6-5 | TGTGCCAGCACCAACGGTAACGAGCAGTACTTC | CASTNGNEQYF
TRBJ2-3 | TRBD2 | - | TRBV7-9 | TGTGCCAGCAGCGGAAGCGGGGGGGCTTACACAGATACGCAGTATTTT | CASSGSGGAYTDTQYF
TRBJ2-1 | TRBD1 | - | TRBV7-8 | TGTGCCAGCAGCCAGGACAGGGGGAGAGAGCAGTTCTTC | CASSQDRGREQFF
TRBJ2-7 | TRBD1 | - | TRBV10-3 | TGTGCTATCAGTGGGATGACAGGGGGGGCCTACGAGCAGTACTTC | CAISGMTGGAYEQYF
TRBJ2-5 | - | - | TRBV18 | TGTGCCAGCTCACCGGGACGGTACCAAGAGACCCAGTACTTC | CASSPGRYQETQYF
TRBJ2-4 | - | - | TRBV30 | TGTGCCTGGAATCTTGAAATAGCAGAAAACATTCAGTACTTC | CAWNLEIAENIQYF
TRBJ2-7 | TRBD2 | - | TRBV11-2 | TGTGCCAGCAGCCGGGGACTAGCGGGGGAAGGGGAGCAGTACTTC | CASSRGLAGEGEQYF
TRBJ2-1 | - | - | TRBV5-4 | TGTGCCAGCAGCTTGAGTCGAGGCGGGACCTCCTACAATGAGCAGTTCTTC | CASSLSRGGTSYNEQFF
TRBJ1-3 | - | - | TRBV2 | TGTGCCAGCAGTGAAAGACAGCTGGCGGGAAACACCATATATTTT | CASSERQLAGNTIYF
TRBJ2-7 | TRBD2 | - | TRBV19 | TGTGCCAGTAGTTCGGGACTAGCGGGAGTCGTTAGGGACGAGCAGTACTTC | CASSSGLAGVVRDEQYF
TRBJ1-1 | - | few | TRBV30 | TGTGCCTGGAGTGCCACTATGAACACTGAAGCTTTCTTT | CAWSATMNTEAFF
TRBJ2-2 | - | - | TRBV5-1 | TGCGCCAGCAGCTTTGGGTCAGGGTGGACCGGGGAGCTGTTTTTT | CASSFGSGWTGELFF